Sequencing of this TCR beta chain was carried out in a study of T cells after posttransplantation cyclophosphamide (dated by TCRdb to the mid-2010s). With regard to the full study: The study tracked T cell repertoire reconstitution by TRB sequencing after myeloablative bone marrow transplantation using posttransplantation cyclophosphamide as GVHD prophylaxis. TRB sequencing was also done on up to about 3 additional blood samples from 2 to 5.2 years after transplant in 3 patients, and on pretransplant blood from 4 patients. Public TRB sequences were compared against a database of over 3,000 sequences linked to responses to pathogens, tumor antigens, self-antigens and alloantigens. Because TRA and TRB clonality were tightly correlated in roughly 10 samples, subsequent TCR analyses were focused on TRB only. Antigen receptor sequencing was done on samples from some 40 PTCy-treated patients and from approximately 17 related bone marrow donors of those patients. Blood from all 35 or so PTCy patients who had 1-year posttransplant specimens underwent TRB sequencing.

Study-wide findings and limitations: The TRB repertoires of T cells infiltrating skin or GI tract showed only limited overlap with the TRB repertoires of T cells in blood. Across 35 to 55 patients, TRB clonality was highly associated with recipient CMV seropositivity and CMV reactivation, and diversity in PTCy patients was similar to diversity in CNI/methotrexate controls. At 1-2 months, donor-recipient similarity was low but rose over the first year, and the later blood repertoires were often dominated by donor CD8+ memory clones.

The control cohort was eleven to twelve patients given myeloablative marrow transplants with methotrexate plus a calcineurin inhibitor, sampled 1 year after transplant. Peripheral blood and bone marrow mononuclear cells were isolated by Ficoll-Hypaque density centrifugation and cryopreserved. Measured from the cysteine to the phenylalanine, the CDR3 is 14 residues long. Only the CDR3 DNA stays, 42 bases, in frame from base 1. V trim: 1 base; J trim: 7 bases; unmatched bases: 2. CDR1 and CDR2 (SQVTM, ANQGSEA) derive from the germline V gene. Genomic DNA was the input for TRB sequencing, which was run either with the immunoSEQ assay at survey resolution or with the hsTCRB kit. The original pipeline was this. The immunoSEQ software handled the initial read processing, while the LymphoSeq R package was used for the repertoire analyses. Clonality was computed as 1 minus normalized Shannon entropy; Gini coefficient was also calculated for each TRB dataset. Phenotypes of unsorted samples were inferred by mapping TRB sequences from sorted subsets of the recipient or donor onto the same recipient's unsorted samples. The table comes from immuneACCESS by way of TCRdb, which keeps in-frame sequences with V and J called. Part of the clones is missing from these tables; in studies checked, under half for an unresolved V gene and the rest for unknown reasons. That table supplies the V and J calls and clone size; D and trimming were determined from the DNA. For this sample there are around 17,000 clones; less than 85% appear just once. Clones ranked in the top ten supply 28% of the sample.

Comments on this clone: This receptor's antigen is unknown. Base quality data are lacking; no much larger clone is found one base away.

The chain is encoded by TRBV29-1 joined to TRBJ2-7, and TRBD2 matches 15 of the central bases. This TCR derives from a female patient between 18 and 30 years old who received an allogeneic stem cell transplant from an unrelated donor, was CMV-positive, and had acute and chronic GVHD. After a transplant, some T cells may be the graft donor's own cells. Sample: PBMCs, taken after allogeneic stem cell transplant with calcineurin inhibitor and methotrexate. The DNA sequence reads TGCAGCGTTGAAGGGACTAGCGGGAGGGGGGAGCAGTACTTC. Its protein product is CSVEGTSGRGEQYF.